This section outlines one TCR beta chain sequence together with its context. The repertoire was sequenced with immunoSEQ multiplex PCR; TCRdb's copy has only in-frame clones and lacks some. The sample yields hundreds of thousands of clones, roughly 87% seen once. The length of the CDR3 is 15 residues. The V gene lost 1 base and the J gene lost 6 bases, with 14 bases spanning the gap. CDR1 is MNHEY and CDR2 is SVGAGI in the germline V gene. The sample originates from a study of blood T cell repertoires in COVID-19. Study-level information: COVID-19 samples from acute and convalescent phases originated in the United States, Italy and Spain.

Residents of about two dozen US areas, aged about 18 to 89 years, made up the participants. Cohort assignment relied on participant-reported clinical history. The sequenced sample consisted of PBMCs or T cells enriched from blood (not recorded which). This sequence joins TRBV6-5 and TRBJ2-3; D is uncertain. This TCR was recovered from a woman in her twenties or thirties who had recovered from COVID-19. This chain's CDR3 is CASSYLDNPSDTQYF. The CDR3 coding sequence is TGTGCCAGCAGTTACTTAGATAACCCGAGCGATACGCAGTATTTT.